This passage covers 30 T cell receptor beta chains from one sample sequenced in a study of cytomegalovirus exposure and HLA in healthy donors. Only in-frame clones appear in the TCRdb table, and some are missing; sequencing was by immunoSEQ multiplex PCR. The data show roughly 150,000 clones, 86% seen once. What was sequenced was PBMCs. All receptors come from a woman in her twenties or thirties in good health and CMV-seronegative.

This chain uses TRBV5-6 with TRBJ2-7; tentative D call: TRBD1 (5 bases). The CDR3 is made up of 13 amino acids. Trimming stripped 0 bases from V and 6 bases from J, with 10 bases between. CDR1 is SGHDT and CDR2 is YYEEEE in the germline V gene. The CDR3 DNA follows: TGTGCCAGCAGCTTGGCCCAGGGTGGCGAGCAGTACTTC. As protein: CASSLAQGGEQYF.

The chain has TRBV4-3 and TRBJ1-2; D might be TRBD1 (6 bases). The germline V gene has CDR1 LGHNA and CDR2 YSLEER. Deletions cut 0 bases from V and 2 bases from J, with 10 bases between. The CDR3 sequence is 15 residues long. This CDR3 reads CASSQDQQGNYGYTF. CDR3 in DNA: TGCGCCAGCAGCCAAGACCAACAGGGAAACTATGGCTACACCTTC.

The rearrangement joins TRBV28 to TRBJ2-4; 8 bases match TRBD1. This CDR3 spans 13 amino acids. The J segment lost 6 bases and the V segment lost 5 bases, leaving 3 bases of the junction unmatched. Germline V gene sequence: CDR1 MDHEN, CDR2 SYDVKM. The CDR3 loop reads CASSRTGINIQYF. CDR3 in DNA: TGTGCCAGCAGTCGGACAGGGATAAACATTCAGTACTTC.

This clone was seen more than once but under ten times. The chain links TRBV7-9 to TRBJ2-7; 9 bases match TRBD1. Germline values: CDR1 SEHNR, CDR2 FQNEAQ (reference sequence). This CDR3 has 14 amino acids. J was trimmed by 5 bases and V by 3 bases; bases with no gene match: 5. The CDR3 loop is CASSFWDRVHEQYF. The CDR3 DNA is TGTGCCAGCAGCTTTTGGGACAGGGTACACGAGCAGTACTTC.

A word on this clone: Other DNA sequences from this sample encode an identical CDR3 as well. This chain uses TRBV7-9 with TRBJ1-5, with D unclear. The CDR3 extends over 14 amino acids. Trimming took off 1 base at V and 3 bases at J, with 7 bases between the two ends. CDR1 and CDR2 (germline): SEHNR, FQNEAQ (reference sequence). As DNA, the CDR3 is TGTGCCAGCAGCTTAGGGGTCCCCAATCAGCCCCAGCATTTT. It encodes CASSLGVPNQPQHF.

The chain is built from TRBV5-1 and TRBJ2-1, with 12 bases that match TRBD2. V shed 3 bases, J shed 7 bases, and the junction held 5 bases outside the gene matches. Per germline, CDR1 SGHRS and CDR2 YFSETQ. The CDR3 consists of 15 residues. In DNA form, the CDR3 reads TGCGCCAGCAGCTCGACTAGCGGGGGCCCAAATGAGCAGTTCTTC. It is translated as CASSSTSGGPNEQFF.

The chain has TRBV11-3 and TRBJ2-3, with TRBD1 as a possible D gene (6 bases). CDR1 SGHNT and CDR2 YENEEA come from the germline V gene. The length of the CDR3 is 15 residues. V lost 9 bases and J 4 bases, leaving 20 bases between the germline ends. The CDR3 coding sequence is TGTGCCAGTTCCATCGGGGCAGGGGTGGCAGATACGCAGTATTTT. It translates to CASSIGAGVADTQYF.

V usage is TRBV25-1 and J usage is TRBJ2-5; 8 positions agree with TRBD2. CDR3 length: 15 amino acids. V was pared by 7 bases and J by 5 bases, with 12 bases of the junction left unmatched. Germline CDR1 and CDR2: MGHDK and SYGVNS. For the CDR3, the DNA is TGTGCCAGCACCCCGGGGGGGGCGGTGGGTGAGACCCAGTACTTC. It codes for CASTPGGAVGETQYF.

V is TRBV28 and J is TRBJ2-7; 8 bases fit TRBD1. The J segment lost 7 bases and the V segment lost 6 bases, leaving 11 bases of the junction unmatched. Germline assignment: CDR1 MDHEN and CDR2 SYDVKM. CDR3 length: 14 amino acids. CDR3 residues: CASRSGQGPLEQYF. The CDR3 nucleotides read TGTGCCAGCAGGTCCGGACAGGGTCCGTTGGAGCAGTACTTC.

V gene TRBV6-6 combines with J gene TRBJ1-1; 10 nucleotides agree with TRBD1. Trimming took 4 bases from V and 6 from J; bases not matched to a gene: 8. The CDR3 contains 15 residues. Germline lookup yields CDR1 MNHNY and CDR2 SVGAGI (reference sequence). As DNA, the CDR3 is TGTGCCAGCAGTTCGCAGGACAGGGGGTTGGCTGAAGCTTTCTTT. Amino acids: CASSSQDRGLAEAFF.

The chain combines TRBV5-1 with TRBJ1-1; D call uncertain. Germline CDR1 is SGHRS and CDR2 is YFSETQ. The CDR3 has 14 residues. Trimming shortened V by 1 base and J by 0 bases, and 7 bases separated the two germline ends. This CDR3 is CASSLLAMNTEAFF. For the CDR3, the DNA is TGCGCCAGCAGCTTGTTGGCGATGAACACTGAAGCTTTCTTT.

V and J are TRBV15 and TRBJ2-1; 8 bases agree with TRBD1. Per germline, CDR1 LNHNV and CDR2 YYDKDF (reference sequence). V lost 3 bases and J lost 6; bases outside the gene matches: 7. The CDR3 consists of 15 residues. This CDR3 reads CATSSDGQGINEQFF. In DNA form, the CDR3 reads TGTGCCACCAGCAGTGATGGACAGGGAATCAATGAGCAGTTCTTC.

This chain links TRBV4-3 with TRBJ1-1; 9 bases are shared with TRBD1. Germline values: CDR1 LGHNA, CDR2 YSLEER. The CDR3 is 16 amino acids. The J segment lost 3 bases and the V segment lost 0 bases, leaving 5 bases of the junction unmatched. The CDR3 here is CASSQDWGQGYTEAFF. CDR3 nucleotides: TGCGCCAGCAGCCAAGATTGGGGACAGGGTTACACTGAAGCTTTCTTT.

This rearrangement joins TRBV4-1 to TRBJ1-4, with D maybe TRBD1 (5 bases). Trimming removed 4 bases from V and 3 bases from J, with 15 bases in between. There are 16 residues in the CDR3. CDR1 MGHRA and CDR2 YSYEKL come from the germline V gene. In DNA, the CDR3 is TGCGCCAGCAGCCCTATCGGGGCAGGGTCTAATGAAAAACTGTTTTTT. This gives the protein CASSPIGAGSNEKLFF.

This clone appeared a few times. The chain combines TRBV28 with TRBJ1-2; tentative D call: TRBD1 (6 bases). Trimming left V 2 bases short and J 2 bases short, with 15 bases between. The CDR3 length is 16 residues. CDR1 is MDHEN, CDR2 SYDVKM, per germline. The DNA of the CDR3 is TGTGCCAGCAGTTTAGAGGGGGAGGGTGGGAACTATGGCTACACCTTC. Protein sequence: CASSLEGEGGNYGYTF.

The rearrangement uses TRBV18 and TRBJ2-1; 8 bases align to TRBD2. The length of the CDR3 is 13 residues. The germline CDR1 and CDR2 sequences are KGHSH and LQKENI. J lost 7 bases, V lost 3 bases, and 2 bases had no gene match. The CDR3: CASSPSGSNEQFF. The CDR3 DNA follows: TGTGCCAGCTCACCGAGCGGGAGTAATGAGCAGTTCTTC.

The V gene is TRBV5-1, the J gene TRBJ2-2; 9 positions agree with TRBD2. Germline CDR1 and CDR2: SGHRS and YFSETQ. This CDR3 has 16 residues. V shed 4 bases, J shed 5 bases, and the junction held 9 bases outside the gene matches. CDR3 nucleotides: TGCGCCAGCAGCAGCACGGGACTAGCCCCTACCGGGGAGCTGTTTTTT. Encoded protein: CASSSTGLAPTGELFF.

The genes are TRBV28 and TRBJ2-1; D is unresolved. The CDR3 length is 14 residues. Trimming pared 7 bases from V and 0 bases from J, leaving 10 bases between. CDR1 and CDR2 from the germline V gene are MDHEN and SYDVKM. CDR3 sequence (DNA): TGTGCCAGCAATGGGTACGGCTCCTACAATGAGCAGTTCTTC. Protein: CASNGYGSYNEQFF.

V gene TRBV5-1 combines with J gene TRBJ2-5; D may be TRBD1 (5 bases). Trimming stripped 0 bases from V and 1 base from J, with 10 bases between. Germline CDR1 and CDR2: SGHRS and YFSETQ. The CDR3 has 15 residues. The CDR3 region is CASSLESRVQETQYF. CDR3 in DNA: TGCGCCAGCAGCTTGGAGTCCAGGGTCCAAGAGACCCAGTACTTC.

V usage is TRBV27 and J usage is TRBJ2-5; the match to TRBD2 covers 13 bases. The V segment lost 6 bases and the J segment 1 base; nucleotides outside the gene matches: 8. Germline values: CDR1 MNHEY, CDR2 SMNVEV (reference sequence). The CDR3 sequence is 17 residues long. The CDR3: CASREGGLAGVQETQYF. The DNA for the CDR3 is TGTGCCAGCAGAGAGGGCGGACTAGCGGGAGTCCAAGAGACCCAGTACTTC.

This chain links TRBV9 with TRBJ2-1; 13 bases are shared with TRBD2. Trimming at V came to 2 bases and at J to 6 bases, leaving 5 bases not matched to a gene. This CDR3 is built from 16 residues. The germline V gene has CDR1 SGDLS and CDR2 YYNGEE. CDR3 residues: CASSVQGLAGVNEQFF. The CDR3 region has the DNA TGTGCCAGCAGCGTCCAAGGACTAGCGGGAGTCAATGAGCAGTTCTTC.

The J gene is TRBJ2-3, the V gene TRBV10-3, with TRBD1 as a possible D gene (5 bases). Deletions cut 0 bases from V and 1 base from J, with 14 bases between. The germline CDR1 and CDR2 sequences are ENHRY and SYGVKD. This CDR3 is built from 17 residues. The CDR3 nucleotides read TGTGCCATCAGTGAGTCGGGGCAGGGTCGTCGCACAGATACGCAGTATTTT. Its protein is CAISESGQGRRTDTQYF.

The CDR3 sequence: CASSDGADANYGYTF. The CDR3 coding sequence is TGTGCCAGCAGTGACGGGGCGGACGCTAACTATGGCTACACCTTC. J is TRBJ1-2 and V is TRBV2, with D perhaps TRBD1 (5 bases). The CDR3 extends over 15 amino acids. V was pared by 3 bases and J by 0 bases, with 11 bases between. The V gene's germline CDR1 is SNHLY and CDR2 FYNNEI. Drawing the rest from reference TRBV2 and TRBJ1-2, the complete variable domain is EPEVTQTPSHQVTQMGQEVILRCVPISNHLYFYWYRQILGQKVEFLVSFYNNEISEKSEIFDDQFSVERPDGSNFTLKIRSTKLEDSAMYFCASSDGADANYGYTFGSGTRLTVV.

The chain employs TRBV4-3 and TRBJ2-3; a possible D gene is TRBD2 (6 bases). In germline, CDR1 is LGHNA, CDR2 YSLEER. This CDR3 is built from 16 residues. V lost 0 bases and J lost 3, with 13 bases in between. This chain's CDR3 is CASSQDSGQQTDTQYF. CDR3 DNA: TGCGCCAGCAGCCAAGATAGCGGCCAGCAGACAGATACGCAGTATTTT.

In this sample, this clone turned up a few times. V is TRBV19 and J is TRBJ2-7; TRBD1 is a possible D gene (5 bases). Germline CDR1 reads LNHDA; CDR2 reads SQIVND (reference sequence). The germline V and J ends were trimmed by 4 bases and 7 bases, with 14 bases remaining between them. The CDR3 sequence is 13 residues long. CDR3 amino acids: CASSRGQGWEQYF. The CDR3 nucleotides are TGTGCCAGTAGTAGGGGCCAGGGATGGGAGCAGTACTTC.

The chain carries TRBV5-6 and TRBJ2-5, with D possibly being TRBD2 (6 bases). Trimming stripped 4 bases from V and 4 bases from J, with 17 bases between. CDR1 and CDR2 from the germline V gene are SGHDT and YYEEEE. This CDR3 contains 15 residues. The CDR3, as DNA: TGTGCCAGCAGCCGCCAGAGGGCGGGACGAGAGACCCAGTACTTC. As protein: CASSRQRAGRETQYF.

The CDR3 DNA reads as TGCGCCAGCAGCCAAGCCTTGTTAACATCGCCGCCCTACGAGCAGTACTTC. Translating gives CASSQALLTSPPYEQYF. This chain connects TRBV4-1 to TRBJ2-7; D unclear. The V gene lost 1 base and the J gene lost 2 bases, with 18 bases spanning the gap. Germline CDR1 and CDR2: MGHRA and YSYEKL. CDR3 length equals 17 residues.

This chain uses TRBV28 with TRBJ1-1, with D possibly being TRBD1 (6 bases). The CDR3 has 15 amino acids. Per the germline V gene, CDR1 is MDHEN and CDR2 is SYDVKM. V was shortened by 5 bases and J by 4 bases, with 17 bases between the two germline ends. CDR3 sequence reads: CASSPSTGEGTEAFF. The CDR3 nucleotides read TGTGCCAGCAGTCCGTCGACAGGTGAAGGCACTGAAGCTTTCTTT.

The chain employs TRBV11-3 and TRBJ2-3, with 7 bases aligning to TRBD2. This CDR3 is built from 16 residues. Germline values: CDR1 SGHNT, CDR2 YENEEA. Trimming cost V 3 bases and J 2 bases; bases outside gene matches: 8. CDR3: CASSLGRGRLTDTQYF. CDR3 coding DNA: TGTGCCAGCAGCTTGGGGAGGGGTCGCCTCACAGATACGCAGTATTTT. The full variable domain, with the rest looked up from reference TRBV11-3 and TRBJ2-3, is EAGVVQSPRYKIIEKKQPVAFWCNPISGHNTLYWYLQNLGQGPELLIRYENEEAVDDSQLPKDRFSAERLKGVDSTLKIQPAELGDSAVYLCASSLGRGRLTDTQYFGPGTRLTVL.

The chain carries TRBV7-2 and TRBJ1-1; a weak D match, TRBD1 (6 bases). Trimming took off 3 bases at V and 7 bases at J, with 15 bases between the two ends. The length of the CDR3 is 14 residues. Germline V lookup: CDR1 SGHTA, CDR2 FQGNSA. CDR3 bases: TGTGCCAGCAGCTTTCGTTCAGGGGAACTTGAAGCTTTCTTT. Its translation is CASSFRSGELEAFF.